The rows below give T cell receptor beta chains drawn from one sample of a study of blood T cell repertoires in COVID-19. Produced via immunoSEQ multiplex PCR; TCRdb's table is partial and in-frame only. The sample yields some 130,000 clones, about 83% seen once. Sequencing was carried out using peripheral blood. The receptors shown here come from a man in his forties or fifties with active or convalescent COVID-19. The CDR3 runs from the conserved cysteine through the conserved F or W.

v_call cdr3_length cdr3_aa
TRBV3-1/TRBV3-2 16 CASSHFPGEIPDTQYF
TRBV12-5 19 CASGLVKGVGPLPYYEQYF
TRBV12-1 18 CASSFVPGLAGLTDTQYF
TRBV5-1 14 CASRDESRGYGYTF
TRBV6-4 16 CASSEELASGANVLTF
TRBV12-3/TRBV12-4 12 CASSLTGEKLFF
TRBV12-3/TRBV12-4 13 CASSASTGAEAFF
TRBV5-1 16 CASSPRTGGPGNTIYF
TRBV14 16 CASSQDRGQGEETQYF
TRBV12-3/TRBV12-4 12 CASSLLQYGYTF
TRBV30 14 CAWRGYGGGLEQYF
TRBV10-3 12 CAIRGTGYEQYF
TRBV6-2/TRBV6-3 13 CASSYAENTEAFF
TRBV5-1 13 CASSLLPQSEAFF
TRBV7-2 18 CASSLVGTGGTSNYGYTF
TRBV6-2/TRBV6-3 12 CASSSPGQIQYF
TRBV6-5 13 CASSRSYQETQYF
TRBV6-5 13 CASSKQGYEKLFF
TRBV19 15 CASRRQGIMNTEAFF
TRBV10-3 16 CAISESSGQGGVEQYF
TRBV4-1 19 CASSHQTGPSGLAGFEQYF
TRBV14 13 CASSQGLYNEQFF
TRBV7-9 13 CASSPATQYEQYF
TRBV11-2 16 CASSLDWGLAKNIQYF
TRBV3-1/TRBV3-2 12 CASSQDSGREYF
TRBV27 15 CASSLTMSSYNEQFF
TRBV30 13 CAWSNRDNQPQHF
TRBV9 15 CASSGGQGIQETQYF
TRBV7-9 17 CASSPRRNTGTTETQYF
TRBV14 17 CASSQEGVRRGGNEQFF
TRBV2 15 CASSELRGGPGELFF
TRBV29-1 12 CSVLESNQPQHF